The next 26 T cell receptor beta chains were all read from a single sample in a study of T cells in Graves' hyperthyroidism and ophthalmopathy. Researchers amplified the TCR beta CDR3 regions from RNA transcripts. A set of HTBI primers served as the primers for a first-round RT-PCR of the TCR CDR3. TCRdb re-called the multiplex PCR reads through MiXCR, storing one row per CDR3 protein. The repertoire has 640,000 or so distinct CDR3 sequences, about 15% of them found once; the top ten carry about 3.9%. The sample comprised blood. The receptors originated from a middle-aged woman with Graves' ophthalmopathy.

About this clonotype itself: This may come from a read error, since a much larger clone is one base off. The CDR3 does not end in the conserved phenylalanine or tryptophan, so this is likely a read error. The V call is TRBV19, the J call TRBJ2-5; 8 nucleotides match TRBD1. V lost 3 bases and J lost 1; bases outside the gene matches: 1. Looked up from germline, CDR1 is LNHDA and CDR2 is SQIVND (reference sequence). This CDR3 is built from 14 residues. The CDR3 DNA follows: TGTGCCAGTAGTATTCAGGGGGCCCAAGAGACCCAGTACTCC. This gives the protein CASSIQGAQETQYS.

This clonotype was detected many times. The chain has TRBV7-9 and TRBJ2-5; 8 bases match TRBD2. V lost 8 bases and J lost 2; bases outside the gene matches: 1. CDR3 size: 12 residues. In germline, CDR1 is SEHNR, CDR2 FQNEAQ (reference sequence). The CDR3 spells CASGLAQETQYF. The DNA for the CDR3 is TGTGCCAGCGGACTAGCTCAAGAGACCCAGTACTTC. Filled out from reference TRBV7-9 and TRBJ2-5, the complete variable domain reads DTGVSQNPRHKITKRGQNVTFRCDPISEHNRLYWYRQTLGQGPEFLTYFQNEAQLEKSRLLSDRFSAERPKGSFSTLEIQRTEQGDSAMYLCASGLAQETQYFGPGTRLLVL.

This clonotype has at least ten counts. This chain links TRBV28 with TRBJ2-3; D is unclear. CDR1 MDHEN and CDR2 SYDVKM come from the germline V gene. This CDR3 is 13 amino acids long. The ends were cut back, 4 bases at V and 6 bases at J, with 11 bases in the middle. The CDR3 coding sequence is TGTGCCAGCAGTTGGGTCTCTGAGGATACGCAGTATTTT. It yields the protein CASSWVSEDTQYF.

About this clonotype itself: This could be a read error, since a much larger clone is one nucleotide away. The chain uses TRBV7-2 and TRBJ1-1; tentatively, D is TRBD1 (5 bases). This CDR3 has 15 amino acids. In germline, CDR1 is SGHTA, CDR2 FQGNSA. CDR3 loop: CASSPRQGMNTGAFF. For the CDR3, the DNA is TGTGCCAGCAGCCCGAGGCAGGGAATGAACACTGGAGCTTTCTTT.

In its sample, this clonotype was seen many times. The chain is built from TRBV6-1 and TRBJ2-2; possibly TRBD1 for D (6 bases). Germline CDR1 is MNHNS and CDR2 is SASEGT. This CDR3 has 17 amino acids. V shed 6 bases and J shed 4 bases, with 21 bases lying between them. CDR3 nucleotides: TGTGCCAGCAGAGAACAGGGTTGGACCCTTCTCACCGGGGAGCTGTTTTTT. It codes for CASREQGWTLLTGELFF.

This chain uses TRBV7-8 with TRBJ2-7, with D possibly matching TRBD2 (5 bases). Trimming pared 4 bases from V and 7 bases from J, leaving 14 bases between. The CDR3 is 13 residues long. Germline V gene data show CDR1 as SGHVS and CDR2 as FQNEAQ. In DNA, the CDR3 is TGTGCCAGCAGCTCCGGGGATGCTGGGGAGCAGTACTTC. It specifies CASSSGDAGEQYF.

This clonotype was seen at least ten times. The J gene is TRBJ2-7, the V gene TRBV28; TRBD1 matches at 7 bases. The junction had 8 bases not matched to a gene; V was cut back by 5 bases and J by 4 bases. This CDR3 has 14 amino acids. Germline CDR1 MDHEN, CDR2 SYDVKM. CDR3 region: CASSLPGTEYEQYF. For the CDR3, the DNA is TGTGCCAGCAGTCTACCCGGGACAGAGTACGAGCAGTACTTC.

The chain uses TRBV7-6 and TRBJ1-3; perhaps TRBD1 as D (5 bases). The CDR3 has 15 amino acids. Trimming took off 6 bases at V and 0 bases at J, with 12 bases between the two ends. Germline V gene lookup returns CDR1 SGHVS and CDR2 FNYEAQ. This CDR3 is CASSLVDSSGNTIYF. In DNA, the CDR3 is TGTGCCAGCAGTTTGGTTGACAGCTCTGGAAACACCATATATTTT.

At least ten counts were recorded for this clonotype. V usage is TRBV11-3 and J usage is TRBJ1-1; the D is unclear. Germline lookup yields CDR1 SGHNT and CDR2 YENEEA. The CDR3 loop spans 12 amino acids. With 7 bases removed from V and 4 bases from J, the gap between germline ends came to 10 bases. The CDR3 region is CASKVGLTEAFF. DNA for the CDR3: TGTGCCAGCAAGGTAGGGCTCACTGAAGCTTTCTTT.

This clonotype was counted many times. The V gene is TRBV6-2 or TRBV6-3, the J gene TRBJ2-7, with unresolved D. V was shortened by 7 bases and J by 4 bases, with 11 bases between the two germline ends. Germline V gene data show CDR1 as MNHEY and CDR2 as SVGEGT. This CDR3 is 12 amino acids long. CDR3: CASTDTRYEQYF. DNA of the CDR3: TGTGCCAGCACCGACACCCGATACGAGCAGTACTTC.

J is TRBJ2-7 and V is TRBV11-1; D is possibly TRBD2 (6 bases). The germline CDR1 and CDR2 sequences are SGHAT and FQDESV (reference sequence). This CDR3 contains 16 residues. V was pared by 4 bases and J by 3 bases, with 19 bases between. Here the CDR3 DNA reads TGTGCCAGCAGCTGGTCGTCTACGGGTAGCGGCTACGAGCAGTACTTC. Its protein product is CASSWSSTGSGYEQYF.

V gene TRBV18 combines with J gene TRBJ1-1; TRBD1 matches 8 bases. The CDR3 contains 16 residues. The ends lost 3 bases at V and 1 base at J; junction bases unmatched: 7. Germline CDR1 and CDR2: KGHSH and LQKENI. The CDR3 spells CASSPNQGTGNTEAFF. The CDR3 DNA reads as TGTGCCAGCTCACCGAATCAGGGGACAGGGAACACTGAAGCTTTCTTT.

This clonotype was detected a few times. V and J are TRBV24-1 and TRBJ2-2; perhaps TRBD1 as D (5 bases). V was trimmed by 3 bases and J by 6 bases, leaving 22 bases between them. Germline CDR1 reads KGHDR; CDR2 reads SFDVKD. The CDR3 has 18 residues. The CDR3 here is CATSDLPLTASNPGELFF. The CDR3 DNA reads TGTGCCACCAGTGATCTCCCTTTGACAGCGAGTAACCCCGGGGAGCTGTTTTTT.

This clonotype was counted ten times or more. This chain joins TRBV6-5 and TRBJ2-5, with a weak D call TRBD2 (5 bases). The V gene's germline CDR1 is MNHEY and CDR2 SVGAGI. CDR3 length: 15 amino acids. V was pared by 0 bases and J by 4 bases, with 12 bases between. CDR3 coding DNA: TGTGCCAGCAGTTACTCAGGAGCGGATCGAGAGACCCAGTACTTC. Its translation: CASSYSGADRETQYF.

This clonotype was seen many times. The CDR3 protein is CASSLLDVWASSYEQYF. In DNA, the CDR3 is TGTGCCAGCAGTTTATTAGATGTCTGGGCGAGCTCCTACGAGCAGTACTTC. The chain couples TRBV28 to TRBJ2-7; no clear D. The ends were cut back, 1 base at V and 0 bases at J, with 16 bases in the middle. Per germline, CDR1 MDHEN and CDR2 SYDVKM. This CDR3 has 17 amino acids.

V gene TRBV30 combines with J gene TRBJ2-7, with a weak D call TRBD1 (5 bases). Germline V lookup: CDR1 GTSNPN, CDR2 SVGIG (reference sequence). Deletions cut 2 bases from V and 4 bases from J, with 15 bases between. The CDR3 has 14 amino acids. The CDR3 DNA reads TGTGCCTGGAGTTCGTCTGGGGCCCGATACGAGCAGTACTTC. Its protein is CAWSSSGARYEQYF.

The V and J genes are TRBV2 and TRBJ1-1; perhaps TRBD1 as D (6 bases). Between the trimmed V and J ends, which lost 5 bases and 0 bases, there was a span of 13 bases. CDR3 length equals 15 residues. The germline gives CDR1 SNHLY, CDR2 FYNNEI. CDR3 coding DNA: TGTGCCAGCAGTAAACCGACAGGCATGAACACTGAAGCTTTCTTT. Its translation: CASSKPTGMNTEAFF. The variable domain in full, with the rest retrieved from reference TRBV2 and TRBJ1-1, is EPEVTQTPSHQVTQMGQEVILRCVPISNHLYFYWYRQILGQKVEFLVSFYNNEISEKSEIFDDQFSVERPDGSNFTLKIRSTKLEDSAMYFCASSKPTGMNTEAFFGQGTRLTVV.

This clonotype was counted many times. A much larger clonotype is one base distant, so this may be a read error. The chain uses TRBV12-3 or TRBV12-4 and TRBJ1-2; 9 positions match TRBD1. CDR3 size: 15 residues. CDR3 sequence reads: CASSLSDRGGYGHTF. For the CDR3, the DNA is TGTGCCAGCAGTTTATCCGACAGGGGGGGCTATGGCCACACCTTC.

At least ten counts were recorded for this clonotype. The CDR3 loop is CASSSGQPLGTQYF. The CDR3 bases are TGCGCCAGCAGCTCGGGACAGCCTCTAGGGACCCAGTACTTC. The chain uses TRBV5-1 and TRBJ2-5; 7 nucleotides align to TRBD1. CDR3 length: 14 residues. Germline V lookup: CDR1 SGHRS, CDR2 YFSETQ. The junction had 9 bases not matched to a gene; V was cut back by 3 bases and J by 7 bases.

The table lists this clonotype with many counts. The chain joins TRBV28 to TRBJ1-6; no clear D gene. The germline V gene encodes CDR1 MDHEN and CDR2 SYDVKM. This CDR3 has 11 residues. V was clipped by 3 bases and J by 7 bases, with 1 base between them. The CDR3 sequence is CASSLNSPLHF. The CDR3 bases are TGTGCCAGCAGTTTGAATTCACCCCTCCACTTT.

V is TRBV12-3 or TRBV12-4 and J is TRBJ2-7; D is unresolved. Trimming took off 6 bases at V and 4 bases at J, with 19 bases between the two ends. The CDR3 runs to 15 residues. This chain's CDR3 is CASSQTESAAYEQYF. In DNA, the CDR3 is TGTGCCAGCAGCCAAACTGAATCCGCCGCTTACGAGCAGTACTTC.

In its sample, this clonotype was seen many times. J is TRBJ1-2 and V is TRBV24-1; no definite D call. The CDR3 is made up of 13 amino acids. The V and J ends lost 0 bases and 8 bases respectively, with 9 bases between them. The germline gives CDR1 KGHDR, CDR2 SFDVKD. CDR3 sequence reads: CATSDLNAVGYTF. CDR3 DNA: TGTGCCACCAGTGATTTGAATGCCGTGGGCTACACCTTC.

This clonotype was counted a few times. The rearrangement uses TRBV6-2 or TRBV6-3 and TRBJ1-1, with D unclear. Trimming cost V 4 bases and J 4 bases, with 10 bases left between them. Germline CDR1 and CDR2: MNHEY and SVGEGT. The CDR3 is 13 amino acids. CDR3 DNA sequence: TGTGCCAGCAGTTGGAAGCGTGGCACTGAAGCTTTCTTT. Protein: CASSWKRGTEAFF.

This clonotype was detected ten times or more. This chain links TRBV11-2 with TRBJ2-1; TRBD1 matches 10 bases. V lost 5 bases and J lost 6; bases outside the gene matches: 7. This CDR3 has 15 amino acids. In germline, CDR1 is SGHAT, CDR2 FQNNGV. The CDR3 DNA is TGTGCCAGCAGCCCCGGGACAGGGGACCTCAATGAGCAGTTCTTC. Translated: CASSPGTGDLNEQFF.

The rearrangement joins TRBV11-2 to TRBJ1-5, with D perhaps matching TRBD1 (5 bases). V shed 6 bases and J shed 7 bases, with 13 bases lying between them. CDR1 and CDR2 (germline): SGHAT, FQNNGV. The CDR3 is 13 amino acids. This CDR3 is CASRTINRQPQHF. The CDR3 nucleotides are TGTGCCAGCAGGACCATAAACAGGCAGCCCCAGCATTTT.

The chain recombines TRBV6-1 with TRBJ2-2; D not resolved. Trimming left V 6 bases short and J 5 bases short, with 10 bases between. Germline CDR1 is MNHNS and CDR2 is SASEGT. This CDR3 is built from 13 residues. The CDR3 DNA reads TGTGCCAGCAGACCCTCGATTACCGGGGAGCTGTTTTTT. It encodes CASRPSITGELFF.